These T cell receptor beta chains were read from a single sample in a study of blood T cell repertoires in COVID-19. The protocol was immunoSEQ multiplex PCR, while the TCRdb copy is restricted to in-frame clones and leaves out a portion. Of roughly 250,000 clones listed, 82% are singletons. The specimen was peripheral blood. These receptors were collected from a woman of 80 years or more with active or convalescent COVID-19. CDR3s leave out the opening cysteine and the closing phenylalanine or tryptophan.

AISESRTQNSPLH	TRBJ1-6	TRBV10-3
SVDPQGAGGYT	TRBJ1-2	TRBV29-1
ASSLLTSNIKY	TRBJ2-5	TRBV7-7
ASSSWTSGRNTGELF	TRBJ2-2	TRBV28
ASSFPPGRKGDQPQH	TRBJ1-5	TRBV28
ASSRGQGARNTEAF	TRBJ1-1	TRBV5-1
ATSDWDRGQETQY	TRBJ2-5	TRBV24-1
ASSLTVSSPEAF	TRBJ1-1	TRBV5-1
ASSFSGGAGGELF	TRBJ2-2	TRBV5-1
ASSVAGAMNTEAF	TRBJ1-1	TRBV2
ASRREGQVGEQY	TRBJ2-7	TRBV27
ASSAGVGTDTQY	TRBJ2-3	TRBV5-1
ASSRVGSTDTQY	TRBJ2-3	TRBV27
ASSFNGRDTGELF	TRBJ2-2	TRBV5-1
ASSQGSVYEQY	TRBJ2-7	TRBV4-1
ASSIGRGGRSYEQY	TRBJ2-7	TRBV19
ASSNRAYNEKLF	TRBJ1-4	TRBV28